The rows below give T cell receptor beta chains drawn from one sample of a study of T and B cells in COVID-19 patients. One entry per CDR3 protein, called by TCRdb with MiXCR from the multiplex PCR reads. The sample yields 20,000 to 30,000 distinct CDR3 sequences, 32% seen once. The sample comprised blood. These receptors were collected from a human donor who had recovered from COVID-19. Both conserved end residues are part of each CDR3. The order of the fields is V gene, clone size, D gene, J gene, CDR3 length, CDR3 protein, CDR3 DNA. D genes are given only for firm matches. Where a row states a size, it is once, few, many or the class of an expanded clone; other rows omit it.

TRBV12-3/TRBV12-4	.	.	TRBJ2-3	16	CASSLRAGDFTDTQYF	TGTGCCAGCAGTTTAAGGGCAGGGGATTTCACAGATACGCAGTATTTT
TRBV27	.	TRBD1	TRBJ2-1	17	CASNLGSGQAVNNEQFF	TGTGCCAGCAATTTAGGCTCCGGACAGGCGGTCAACAATGAGCAGTTCTTC
TRBV12-3/TRBV12-4	few	.	TRBJ1-2	18	CASTQRGASRASNYGYTF	TGTGCCAGCACCCAGAGAGGGGCAAGCCGAGCCTCTAACTATGGCTACACCTTC
TRBV10-3	.	TRBD2	TRBJ2-1	16	CAISDQTSGVYNEQFF	TGTGCCATCAGTGATCAGACTAGCGGGGTCTACAATGAGCAGTTCTTC
TRBV7-9	few	.	TRBJ2-2	14	CASSLRGNTGELFF	TGTGCCAGCAGCTTACGAGGGAACACCGGGGAGCTGTTTTTT
TRBV7-2	.	TRBD2	TRBJ2-7	14	CASNLAGGRSEQYF	TGTGCCAGCAACTTAGCGGGGGGCCGCTCCGAGCAGTACTTC
TRBV5-4	.	.	TRBJ1-4	16	CASSLEAGGAGEKLFF	TGTGCCAGCAGCTTGGAGGCCGGGGGCGCGGGGGAAAAACTGTTTTTT
TRBV20-1	.	.	TRBJ1-1	13	CSARETMNTEAFF	TGCAGTGCTAGAGAGACCATGAACACTGAAGCTTTCTTT
TRBV30	few	.	TRBJ1-1	15	CAWSGSPWTETEAFF	TGTGCCTGGAGTGGTTCTCCCTGGACGGAAACTGAAGCTTTCTTT
TRBV20-1	.	TRBD1	TRBJ1-2	13	CSATSTGDYGYTF	TGCAGTGCTACCAGCACAGGGGACTATGGCTACACCTTC
TRBV7-2	.	.	TRBJ2-7	13	CASRETAVYEQYF	TGTGCCAGCAGGGAGACTGCCGTCTACGAGCAGTACTTC
TRBV19	.	.	TRBJ1-1	11	CASSDRLEAFF	TGTGCCAGTAGTGATCGGTTGGAAGCTTTCTTT
TRBV24-1	.	TRBD1	TRBJ1-4	15	CATSDPRTGGEKLFF	TGTGCCACCAGTGACCCGAGGACAGGCGGTGAAAAACTGTTTTTT
TRBV12-3/TRBV12-4	.	.	TRBJ1-1	13	CASSLKGDTEAFF	TGTGCCAGCAGTTTAAAGGGAGACACTGAAGCTTTCTTT
TRBV15	many	.	TRBJ2-1	11	CATSMADEQFF	TGTGCCACCAGCATGGCAGATGAGCAGTTCTTC
TRBV5-4	.	TRBD1	TRBJ2-5	14	CASSLEQGVGTQYF	TGTGCCAGCAGCTTGGAACAGGGGGTGGGGACCCAGTACTTC
TRBV12-3/TRBV12-4	many	.	TRBJ1-4	10	CASQGEKLFF	TGTGCCAGCCAGGGAGAAAAACTGTTTTTT
TRBV7-9	few	TRBD1	TRBJ2-5	16	CASSFSLGQGAETQYF	TGTGCCAGCAGCTTTTCATTGGGACAGGGGGCAGAGACCCAGTACTTC
TRBV5-5	medium-sized	.	TRBJ2-2	14	CASSVDLAPGELFF	TGTGCCAGCAGCGTGGACCTTGCGCCCGGGGAGCTGTTTTTT
TRBV4-3	once	.	TRBJ1-5	16	CASSQDQPLPNQPQHF	TGCGCCAGCAGCCAAGATCAGCCCCTACCCAATCAGCCCCAGCATTTT
TRBV4-3	.	.	TRBJ2-7	15	CASSFRLSSSYEQYF	TGCGCCAGCAGCTTCCGACTGTCAAGCTCCTACGAGCAGTACTTC
TRBV19	many	.	TRBJ1-3	15	CASSKGGQSVTSIYF	TGTGCCAGTAGTAAAGGAGGACAGTCCGTAACCTCCATATATTTT
TRBV6-2/TRBV6-3	.	.	TRBJ1-5	16	CASSVSGRDGYQPQHF	TGTGCCAGCAGTGTTTCCGGACGCGATGGTTATCAGCCCCAGCATTTT
TRBV6-2/TRBV6-3	few	TRBD1	TRBJ2-1	13	CASSSGQVGVQFF	TGTGCCAGCAGTTCCGGACAGGTCGGGGTGCAGTTCTTC
TRBV24-1	.	.	TRBJ1-5	15	CATSDSARAFQPQHF	TGTGCCACCAGTGATTCCGCCAGGGCATTTCAGCCCCAGCATTTT
TRBV12-3/TRBV12-4	few	.	TRBJ1-1	15	CASRPSHRAATEAFF	TGTGCCAGCAGGCCATCGCACAGGGCCGCCACTGAAGCTTTCTTT
TRBV20-1	few	TRBD2	TRBJ2-3	14	CSAAAGGGGDTQYF	TGCAGTGCCGCAGCGGGGGGAGGTGGAGATACGCAGTATTTT
TRBV11-2	few	TRBD1	TRBJ2-7	13	CASSSGQGGEQYF	TGTGCCAGCAGCTCGGGACAGGGGGGAGAGCAGTACTTC
TRBV5-6	few	TRBD2	TRBJ2-3	15	CASSKGLAGLDTQYF	TGTGCCAGCAGCAAGGGACTAGCGGGATTAGATACGCAGTATTTT
TRBV27	many	TRBD2	TRBJ2-7	16	CASSFQTSGALWEQYF	TGTGCCAGCAGTTTTCAGACTAGCGGCGCCCTGTGGGAGCAGTACTTC
TRBV7-6	.	TRBD2	TRBJ2-7	15	CASSLLAGSSYEQYF	TGTGCCAGCAGCCTACTAGCGGGGAGCTCCTACGAGCAGTACTTC
TRBV7-9	few	TRBD1	TRBJ2-7	16	CASSHPSGTGHGEQYF	TGTGCCAGCAGCCACCCTTCCGGGACAGGGCACGGCGAGCAGTACTTC
TRBV27	.	.	TRBJ2-6	15	CASSVANSGANVLTF	TGTGCCAGCAGTGTGGCCAACTCTGGGGCCAACGTCCTGACTTTC
TRBV7-2	.	.	TRBJ2-7	14	CASRRDTGTYEQYF	TGTGCCAGCAGGCGGGACACCGGTACCTACGAGCAGTACTTC
TRBV5-1	.	TRBD1	TRBJ1-6	16	CASSVLGTERNSPLHF	TGCGCCAGCAGCGTATTGGGGACAGAGCGTAATTCACCCCTCCACTTT
TRBV29-1	many	.	TRBJ1-2	14	CSVEDGVRDYGYTF	TGCAGCGTTGAAGATGGGGTTCGCGACTATGGCTACACCTTC
TRBV13	few	.	TRBJ1-3	14	CASSGGDAGNTIYF	TGTGCCAGCAGCGGAGGGGATGCTGGAAACACCATATATTTT
TRBV7-2	.	TRBD2	TRBJ2-5	16	CASSAGLAGGQETQYF	TGTGCCAGCAGCGCGGGACTAGCGGGGGGGCAAGAGACCCAGTACTTC
TRBV4-2	.	TRBD2	TRBJ2-2	15	CASSRGGISTGELFF	TGTGCCAGCAGCCGGGGGGGGATTAGCACCGGGGAGCTGTTTTTT
TRBV6-5	.	.	TRBJ2-5	14	CASSYFRGRETQYF	TGTGCCAGCAGTTACTTTCGGGGGAGAGAGACCCAGTACTTC
TRBV19	.	TRBD1	TRBJ2-3	16	CASTKPDRGDTDTQYF	TGTGCCAGTACCAAACCCGACAGGGGAGACACAGATACGCAGTATTTT
TRBV6-5	few	TRBD1	TRBJ2-5	16	CASRPQTGGQGETQYF	TGTGCCAGCAGACCACAGACAGGGGGCCAGGGGGAGACCCAGTACTTC
TRBV15	.	TRBD1	TRBJ2-1	16	CATSRPDRVAYNDQFF	TGTGCCACCAGCAGACCGGACAGGGTGGCCTACAATGATCAGTTCTTC
TRBV24-1	.	TRBD1	TRBJ1-4	15	CATSAGTGRSEKLFF	TGTGCCACCAGTGCCGGGACAGGGAGATCTGAAAAACTGTTTTTT
TRBV19	few	.	TRBJ1-1	14	CASTMGLTGTEAFF	TGTGCCAGTACCATGGGACTTACTGGCACTGAAGCTTTCTTT
TRBV18	few	.	TRBJ1-1	18	CASSPAHGLVGGEAEAFF	TGTGCCAGCTCACCAGCCCACGGATTGGTAGGGGGGGAGGCTGAAGCTTTCTTT
TRBV29-1	medium-sized	TRBD2	TRBJ2-5	14	CSVAAGTSGGTQYF	TGCAGCGTGGCCGCCGGGACTAGCGGCGGGACCCAGTACTTC
TRBV5-1	.	TRBD2	TRBJ2-5	14	CASTPSGRGETQYF	TGCGCCAGCACCCCTAGCGGGAGAGGAGAGACCCAGTACTTC
TRBV19	medium-sized	TRBD1	TRBJ2-2	15	CASSRTGLNTGELFF	TGTGCCAGTAGTAGGACAGGACTGAACACCGGGGAGCTGTTTTTT
TRBV20-1	.	TRBD2	TRBJ2-7	13	CSAIKRDWGEQYF	TGCAGTGCTATAAAGCGGGACTGGGGCGAGCAGTACTTC
TRBV7-9	.	.	TRBJ2-3	13	CASSLVRQDTQYF	TGTGCCAGCAGCTTAGTTAGACAAGATACGCAGTATTTT
TRBV6-5	few	.	TRBJ2-3	18	CASSYSTAGAGSTDTQYF	TGTGCCAGCAGTTATAGTACGGCCGGAGCGGGTAGCACAGATACGCAGTATTTT
TRBV5-4	.	.	TRBJ2-7	12	CASSLGPNEQYF	TGTGCCAGCAGCTTGGGACCGAACGAGCAGTACTTC
TRBV10-3	.	.	TRBJ2-5	15	CAISEAQGQGETQYF	TGTGCCATCAGTGAAGCTCAGGGGCAGGGAGAGACCCAGTACTTC
TRBV29-1	medium-sized	TRBD2	TRBJ2-7	17	CSVEDTIEPSGRYEQYF	TGCAGCGTTGAAGACACCATCGAACCTAGCGGGAGGTACGAGCAGTACTTC
TRBV24-1	once	.	TRBJ1-1	16	CATSDSSLGQNTEAFF	TGTGCCACCAGTGATTCATCCCTCGGACAGAACACTGAAGCTTTCTTT